This record concerns one T cell receptor (beta chain) sequence. The CDR3 totals 13 residues. V was trimmed by 3 bases and J by 0 bases, leaving 5 bases between them. Germline CDR1 is KGHSH and CDR2 is LQKENI. This record belongs to a study of patients and donors after allogeneic stem cell transplantation. MiXCR, run by TCRdb on the RT-PCR reads, gives a single entry per CDR3 protein. The profile shows roughly 200,000 distinct CDR3 sequences, approximately 41% of them singletons. The clonotype was recovered from a human donor who was either an allogeneic HSCT recipient or a stem cell or donor lymphocyte infusion donor (not recorded which). It is not recorded whose cells these are; they may come from a transplant donor. The chain combines TRBV18 with TRBJ2-5; no definite D call. Material for sequencing was blood, either unsorted or a sorted T cell fraction (not recorded which). The CDR3 loop is CASSPLYQETQYF. The DNA of the CDR3 is TGTGCCAGCTCACCCCTGTACCAAGAGACCCAGTACTTC.